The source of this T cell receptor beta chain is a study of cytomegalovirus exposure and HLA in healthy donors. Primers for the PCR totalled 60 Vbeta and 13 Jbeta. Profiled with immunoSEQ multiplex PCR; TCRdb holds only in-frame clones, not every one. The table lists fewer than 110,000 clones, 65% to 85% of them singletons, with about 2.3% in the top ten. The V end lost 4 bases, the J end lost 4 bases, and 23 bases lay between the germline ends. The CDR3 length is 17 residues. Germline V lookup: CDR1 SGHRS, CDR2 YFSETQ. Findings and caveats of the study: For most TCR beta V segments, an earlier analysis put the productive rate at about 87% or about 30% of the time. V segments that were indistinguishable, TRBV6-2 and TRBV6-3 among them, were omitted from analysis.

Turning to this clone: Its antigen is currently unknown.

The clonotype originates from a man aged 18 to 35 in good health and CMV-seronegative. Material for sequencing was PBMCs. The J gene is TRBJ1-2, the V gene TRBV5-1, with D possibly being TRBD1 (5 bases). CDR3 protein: CASSPQAVIDLRYGYTF. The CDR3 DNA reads TGCGCCAGCAGCCCACAGGCCGTTATAGATCTTCGCTATGGCTACACCTTC.